The entry that follows covers one T cell receptor beta chain sequence. Its cognate antigen is unknown. The entry originates in a study of cytomegalovirus exposure and HLA in healthy donors. Points from the study as a whole: Using the classifier, cytomegalovirus status was reportedly diagnosed with high specificity and sensitivity.

V gave up 1 base and J gave up 6 bases; unmatched junction bases: 17. The CDR3 loop spans 17 amino acids. Looked up from germline, CDR1 is GTSNPN and CDR2 is SVGIG (reference sequence). Profiling relied on immunoSEQ multiplex PCR, and the TCRdb table lists in-frame clones only, not all of them. The data show 200,000 to 250,000 clones, over 80% seen once. The receptor's source is a woman aged 30 to 39 in good health and CMV-seropositive. The chain employs TRBV30 and TRBJ2-7; 8 bases align to TRBD2. Material: PBMCs. This chain's CDR3 is CAWSDQVYREGHGEQYF. The CDR3 DNA follows: TGTGCCTGGAGTGACCAGGTCTATCGGGAGGGCCACGGCGAGCAGTACTTC.